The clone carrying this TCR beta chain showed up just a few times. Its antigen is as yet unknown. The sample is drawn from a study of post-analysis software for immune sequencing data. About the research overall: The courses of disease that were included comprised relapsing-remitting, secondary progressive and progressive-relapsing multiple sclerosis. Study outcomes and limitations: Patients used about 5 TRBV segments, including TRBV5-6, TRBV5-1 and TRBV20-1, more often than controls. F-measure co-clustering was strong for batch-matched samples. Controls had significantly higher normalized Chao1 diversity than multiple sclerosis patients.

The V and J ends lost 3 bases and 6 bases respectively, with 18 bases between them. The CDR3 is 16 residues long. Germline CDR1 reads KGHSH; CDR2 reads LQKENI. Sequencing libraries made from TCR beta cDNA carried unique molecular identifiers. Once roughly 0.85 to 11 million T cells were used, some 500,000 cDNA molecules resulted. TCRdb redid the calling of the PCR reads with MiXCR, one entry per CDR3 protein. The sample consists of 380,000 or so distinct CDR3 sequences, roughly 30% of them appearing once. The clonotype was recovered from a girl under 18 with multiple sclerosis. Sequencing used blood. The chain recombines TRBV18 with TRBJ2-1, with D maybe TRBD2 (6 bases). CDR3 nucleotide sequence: TGTGCCAGCTCACCCCGAGGGCCGGGGGTATCCAATGAGCAGTTCTTC. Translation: CASSPRGPGVSNEQFF.